Described below is a single T cell receptor beta chain sequence and its context. Antigen unknown. These data originate in a study of shared clonotypes between healthy human individuals. On the study more broadly: Donors consisted of a couple of women and a few men between 18 and 49.

At the deep level, the assay was run. TCRdb's table, derived via immunoSEQ multiplex PCR, lists solely in-frame clones and lacks some. The table has some 900,000 clones, approximately 76% seen once. Study findings and constraints: Non-shared clonotypes had lower generation probabilities than clonotypes shared by all four sorted-subset donors.

This receptor was identified in a man aged 18 to 30 in good health. Sequencing was done on a sample of memory CD4+ T cells sorted from blood. Subset indicated: CD45RA-negative fraction.

CDR3 DNA: TGTGCCAGCACCCCCGGGGGCAAGATCTACGAGCAGTACTTC. This encodes CASTPGGKIYEQYF. The chain recombines TRBV25-1 with TRBJ2-7, with D perhaps TRBD1 or TRBD2 (6 bases each). V was clipped by 7 bases and J by 3 bases, with 16 bases between them. CDR1 is MGHDK, CDR2 SYGVNS, per germline. The CDR3 is 14 amino acids.